This T cell receptor beta chain originates from a study of blood T cell repertoires in COVID-19. Study details: T cells, B-cell-depleted T cells, or PBMCs provided the cDNA or gDNA that served as material.

Per the authors' pipeline: Counts of nucleated cells, estimated from reference gene primer amplification, were obtained. Clones were read by immunoSEQ multiplex PCR, and TCRdb kept only the in-frame ones, dropping some. That table furnishes V, J and clone size, whereas the DNA furnished D and trimming. The repertoire holds roughly 220,000 clones, with around 86% as singletons. Unmatched junction bases numbered 8, after V lost 7 bases and J lost 3 bases. The CDR3 has 14 residues. CDR1 and CDR2 (germline): MDHEN, SYDVKM. Followed over time, Seattle patients had been enrolled while infection was active. The gene calls are TRBV28 and TRBJ2-7; 8 nucleotides line up with TRBD1. This TCR was sampled from a woman older than 75 with COVID-19, enrolled during active disease. The material sequenced was peripheral blood. For the CDR3, the DNA is TGTGCCAGCACTATGGACAGGGACAACTACGAGCAGTACTTC. Translating gives CASTMDRDNYEQYF. The full variable domain, its missing parts supplied by reference TRBV28 and TRBJ2-7, is DVKVTQSSRYLVKRTGEKVFLECVQDMDHENMFWYRQDPGLGLRLIYFSYDVKMKEKGDIPEGYSVSREKKERFSLILESASTNQTSMYLCASTMDRDNYEQYFGPGTRLTVT.